What follows describes a single T cell receptor (beta chain). The data are from a study of blood T cell repertoires in COVID-19. Study as a whole: The United States, Italy and Spain were the sources of the acute and convalescent COVID-19 samples. Sources were T cells, B-cell-depleted T cells, or PBMCs; the material itself was cDNA or gDNA.

Authors' methods: Reference gene primer amplification gave nucleated cell count estimates. Assay: immunoSEQ multiplex PCR; the TCRdb copy retains only in-frame clones and omits some. From that table come the V and J calls and clone size; the DNA was used to work out D and trimming. This table holds approximately 88,000 clones, 85% to 90% found once. The CDR3 loop spans 14 amino acids. Trimming took off 4 bases at V and 3 bases at J, with 12 bases between the two ends. Looked up from germline, CDR1 is LGHDT and CDR2 is YNNKEL (reference sequence). Sequencing input: peripheral blood. The TCR comes from a woman in her seventies with acute or convalescent COVID-19. This chain joins TRBV3-1 (or the pseudogene TRBV3-2) and TRBJ1-1; perhaps TRBD1 as D (5 bases). The CDR3 loop is CASSRVRVDTEAFF. The CDR3 DNA sequence: TGTGCCAGCAGCCGTGTCAGGGTGGACACTGAAGCTTTCTTT.